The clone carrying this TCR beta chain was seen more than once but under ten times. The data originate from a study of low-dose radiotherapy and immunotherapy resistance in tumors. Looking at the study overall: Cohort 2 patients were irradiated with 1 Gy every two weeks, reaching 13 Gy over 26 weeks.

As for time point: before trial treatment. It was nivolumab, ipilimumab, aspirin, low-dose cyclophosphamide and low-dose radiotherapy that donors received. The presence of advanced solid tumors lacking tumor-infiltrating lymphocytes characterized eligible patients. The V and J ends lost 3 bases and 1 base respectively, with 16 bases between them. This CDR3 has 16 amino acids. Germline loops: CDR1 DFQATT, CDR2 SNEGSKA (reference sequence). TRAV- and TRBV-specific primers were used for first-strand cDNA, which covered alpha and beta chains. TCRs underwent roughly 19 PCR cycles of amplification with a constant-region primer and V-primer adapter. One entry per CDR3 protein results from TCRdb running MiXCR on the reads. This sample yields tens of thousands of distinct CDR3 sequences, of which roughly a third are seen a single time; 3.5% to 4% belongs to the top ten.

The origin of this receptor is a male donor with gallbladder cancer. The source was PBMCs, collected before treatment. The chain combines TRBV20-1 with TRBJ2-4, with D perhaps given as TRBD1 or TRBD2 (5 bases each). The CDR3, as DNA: TGCAGTGCTAGCCCTACCCTGGGGGTCGCCAAAAACATTCAGTACTTC. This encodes CSASPTLGVAKNIQYF.